This T cell receptor beta chain is drawn from a study of blood T cell repertoires in COVID-19. Across the study: In each case, the material was cDNA or gDNA derived from T cells, B-cell-depleted T cells, or PBMCs.

TCRdb's copy holds only in-frame clones and misses some; the assay was immunoSEQ multiplex PCR. The data hold approximately 100,000 clones, with 80% to 90% observed a single time. V lost 1 base to trimming and J lost 5 bases, with 8 bases between them. The germline V gene has CDR1 SGHTA and CDR2 FQGTGA. The length of the CDR3 is 13 residues. This TCR derives from a human donor in a cohort sampled during active COVID-19. The chain employs TRBV7-3 and TRBJ1-1; D may be TRBD1 (6 bases). The material sequenced was peripheral blood. DNA of the CDR3: TGTGCCAGCAGCTTAAATAGGGGGACTGAAGCTTTCTTT. This gives the protein CASSLNRGTEAFF.